Listed here are 14 T cell receptor beta chains from one sample, sequenced in a study of shared clonotypes between healthy human individuals (dated by TCRdb to 2018 to 2020). The method behind the library was the immunoSEQ multiplex PCR assay. Imported from immuneACCESS, the table was reduced by TCRdb to in-frame sequences with V and J called. These copies leave out some clones; in studies compared against another copy, an unresolved V gene accounts for under half, and the cause of the remainder is not known. This sample has around 1.4 million clones in its table, and approximately 98.5% of those were observed once. The top ten clonotypes cover approximately 0.4% of the sample. Sequencing was carried out using naive CD4+ T cells sorted from blood. The cell subset or site label, as the study defines it: CD45RA+ positively selected. Source of these receptors: a man younger than 45 in good health.

The gene calls are TRBV5-5 and TRBJ2-1; 15 bases map to TRBD2. CDR1 and CDR2 (germline): SGHKS, YYEKEE (reference sequence). V shed 0 bases and J 10 bases; nucleotides not matched to a gene: 5. This CDR3 spans 16 amino acids. This CDR3 is CASSLAWTSGRAEQFF. CDR3 nucleotides: TGTGCCAGCAGCTTGGCCTGGACTAGCGGGAGGGCCGAGCAGTTCTTC. Variable domain in full (rest from reference TRBV5-5 and TRBJ2-1): DAGVTQSPTHLIKTRGQQVTLRCSPISGHKSVSWYQQVLGQGPQFIFQYYEKEERGRGNFPDRFSARQFPNYSSELNVNALLLGDSALYLCASSLAWTSGRAEQFFGPGTRLTVL.

The rearrangement links TRBV6-5 to TRBJ2-5; 7 positions agree with TRBD2. The germline V gene has CDR1 MNHEY and CDR2 SVGAGI. The CDR3 is made up of 15 amino acids. Trimming took 6 bases from V and 4 from J; bases not matched to a gene: 11. The CDR3, as DNA: TGTGCCAGCAGGGGCCGGGGGGTCCCCGGAGAGACCCAGTACTTC. The encoded protein is CASRGRGVPGETQYF.

This chain links TRBV5-4 with TRBJ2-7; D gene ambiguous. The CDR3 loop spans 12 amino acids. The germline V gene encodes CDR1 SGHNT and CDR2 YYREEE (reference sequence). Trimming removed 2 bases at V and 2 bases at J, with 5 bases between. CDR3 protein: CASSFNAYEQYF. The CDR3, as DNA: TGTGCCAGCAGCTTCAACGCCTACGAGCAGTACTTC.

The chain joins TRBV21-1 to TRBJ1-2. TRBV21-1 is annotated as a pseudogene. The CDR3 runs to 12 residues. CDR3: CASSKGVYGYTF. For the CDR3, the DNA is TGTGCCAGCAGCAAGGGGGTCTATGGCTACACCTTC.

Comment on this clone: An end of the junction does not agree with germline; a read error may underlie this. V usage is TRBV27 and J usage is TRBJ2-7, with D perhaps TRBD2 (5 bases). CDR3 length: 14 amino acids. CDR1 MNHEY and CDR2 SMNVEV come from the germline V gene (reference sequence). The CDR3 DNA reads TGTGCCAGCACCTCCACCTGGAGGTCTAACGAGCGCGACTTC. Translated: CASTSTWRSNERDF.

The chain joins TRBV18 to TRBJ2-7; 10 bases match TRBD1. CDR1 KGHSH and CDR2 LQKENI come from the germline V gene. V was pared by 3 bases and J by 6 bases, with 14 bases of the junction left unmatched. The CDR3 has 17 residues. CDR3 sequence (DNA): TGTGCCAGCTCACCGGCATTGGACAGGGGGAGAAGTGGCGAGCAGTACTTC. Translation gives CASSPALDRGRSGEQYF.

The V call is TRBV11-3, the J call TRBJ1-3; TRBD1 is a possible D gene (6 bases). Germline V gives CDR1 SGHNT, CDR2 YENEEA. The V end was cut by 2 bases, the J end by 4 bases, with 9 bases between. This CDR3 has 14 amino acids. The CDR3 here is CASSLTGQGNTIYF. DNA of the CDR3: TGTGCCAGCAGCTTAACAGGACAGGGAAACACCATATATTTT. Filled out from reference TRBV11-3 and TRBJ1-3, the complete variable domain reads EAGVVQSPRYKIIEKKQPVAFWCNPISGHNTLYWYLQNLGQGPELLIRYENEEAVDDSQLPKDRFSAERLKGVDSTLKIQPAELGDSAVYLCASSLTGQGNTIYFGEGSWLTVV.

This clone was counted between two and nine times. J is TRBJ2-6 and V is TRBV5-1; perhaps TRBD2 as D (5 bases). This CDR3 is 14 amino acids long. V was shortened by 2 bases and J by 3 bases, with 6 bases between the two germline ends. Per the germline V gene, CDR1 is SGHRS and CDR2 is YFSETQ. The CDR3 nucleotides read TGCGCCAGCAGCTTAGCGGTTGGGGCCAACGTCCTGACTTTC. This gives the protein CASSLAVGANVLTF.

As for this clone: Other nucleotide sequences from this sample produce the same CDR3. The genes are TRBV7-8 and TRBJ2-7, with D perhaps matching TRBD2 (6 bases). Germline values: CDR1 SGHVS, CDR2 FQNEAQ. The CDR3 sequence is 13 residues long. With 5 bases removed from V and 1 base from J, the gap between germline ends came to 9 bases. CDR3 protein: CASSLGLSYEQYF. Written as DNA, the CDR3 is TGTGCCAGCAGCCTGGGACTTTCCTACGAGCAGTACTTC. Complete variable domain (other parts from reference TRBV7-8 and TRBJ2-7): GAGVSQSPRYKVAKRGQDVALRCDPISGHVSLFWYQQALGQGPEFLTYFQNEAQLDKSGLPSDRFFAERPEGSVSTLKIQRTQQEDSAVYLCASSLGLSYEQYFGPGTRLTVT.

V is TRBV28 and J is TRBJ2-6; no clear D. CDR1 is MDHEN, CDR2 SYDVKM, per germline. V was clipped by 7 bases and J by 4 bases, with 20 bases between them. The length of the CDR3 is 17 residues. CDR3 in amino acids: CASTAGPLTTGANVLTF. The CDR3 nucleotides are TGTGCCAGCACCGCCGGGCCTCTAACCACGGGGGCCAACGTCCTGACTTTC.

The CDR3 DNA reads as TGTGCCAGCTCAAAAACACTGGGGATCTCCACAGATACGCAGTATTTT. It codes for CASSKTLGISTDTQYF. This chain connects TRBV18 to TRBJ2-3; D unresolved. The V end was cut by 5 bases, the J end by 2 bases, with 17 bases between. The germline CDR1 and CDR2 sequences are KGHSH and LQKENI. The length of the CDR3 is 16 residues. Drawing the rest from reference TRBV18 and TRBJ2-3, the complete variable domain is NAGVMQNPRHLVRRRGQEARLRCSPMKGHSHVYWYRQLPEEGLKFMVYLQKENIIDESGMPKERFSAEFPKEGPSILRIQQVVRGDSAAYFCASSKTLGISTDTQYFGPGTRLTVL.

This sequence joins TRBV6-5 and TRBJ2-7, with 7 bases that match TRBD1. J gave up 2 bases and V 0 bases, and 4 bases lay outside the gene matches. Germline assignment: CDR1 MNHEY and CDR2 SVGAGI. The CDR3 sequence is 15 residues long. As DNA, the CDR3 is TGTGCCAGCAGTTACTCCGGGACAGCACCCTACGAGCAGTACTTC. It is translated as CASSYSGTAPYEQYF.

V is TRBV7-2 and J is TRBJ2-7; D is unclear. The CDR3 sequence is 16 residues long. V lost 2 bases and J 0 bases, leaving 14 bases between the germline ends. The germline V gene has CDR1 SGHTA and CDR2 FQGNSA. CDR3 amino acids: CASSLRSDGDSYEQYF. CDR3 sequence (DNA): TGTGCCAGCAGCTTAAGGAGCGACGGTGACTCCTACGAGCAGTACTTC.

The chain carries TRBV28 and TRBJ1-2, with D possibly matching TRBD1 (6 bases). CDR3 size: 13 residues. Trimming cost V 1 base and J 8 bases, with 11 bases left between them. Germline CDR1 is MDHEN and CDR2 is SYDVKM. The CDR3 sequence: CASSLLGARGYTF. The DNA for the CDR3 is TGTGCCAGCAGTTTATTGGGGGCGCGAGGCTACACCTTC.